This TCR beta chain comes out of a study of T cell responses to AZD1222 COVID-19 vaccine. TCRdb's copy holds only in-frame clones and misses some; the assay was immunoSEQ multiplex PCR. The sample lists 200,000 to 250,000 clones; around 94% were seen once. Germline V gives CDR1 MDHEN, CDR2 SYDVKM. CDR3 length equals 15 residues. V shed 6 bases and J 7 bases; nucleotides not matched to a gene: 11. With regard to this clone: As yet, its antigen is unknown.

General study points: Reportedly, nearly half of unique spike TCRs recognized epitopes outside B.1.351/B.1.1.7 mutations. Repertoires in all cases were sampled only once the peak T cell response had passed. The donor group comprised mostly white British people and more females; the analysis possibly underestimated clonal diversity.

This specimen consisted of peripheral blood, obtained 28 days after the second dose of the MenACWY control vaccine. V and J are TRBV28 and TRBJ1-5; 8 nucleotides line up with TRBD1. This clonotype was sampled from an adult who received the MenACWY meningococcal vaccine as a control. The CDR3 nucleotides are TGTGCCAGCAGCCCCGACCCGGGACAGGTCCAGCCCCAGCATTTT. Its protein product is CASSPDPGQVQPQHF.